The present T cell receptor beta chain was sequenced within a study of blood T cell repertoires in COVID-19. Study details: From the United States, Italy and Spain came samples of acute and convalescent COVID-19.

This CDR3 region has 15 residues. Germline V lookup: CDR1 MGHRA, CDR2 YSYEKL. Trimming left V 0 bases short and J 3 bases short, with 12 bases between. Methods used by the authors: Reference gene primer amplification in the assay estimated nucleated cell counts. TCRdb's table, derived via immunoSEQ multiplex PCR, lists solely in-frame clones and lacks some. V and J calls and clone size are those listed in that table; D and trimming were worked out from the DNA. Here the sample spans approximately 60,000 clones, 85% to 90% being singletons. The chain employs TRBV4-1 and TRBJ2-7; D gene uncertain. The TCR sequence derives from a man between 45 and 60 years old with active COVID-19. Sequenced input: peripheral blood. In nucleotides, the CDR3 is TGCGCCAGCAGCCAAGATGAAAATAGCTTCTACGAGCAGTACTTC. This encodes CASSQDENSFYEQYF.